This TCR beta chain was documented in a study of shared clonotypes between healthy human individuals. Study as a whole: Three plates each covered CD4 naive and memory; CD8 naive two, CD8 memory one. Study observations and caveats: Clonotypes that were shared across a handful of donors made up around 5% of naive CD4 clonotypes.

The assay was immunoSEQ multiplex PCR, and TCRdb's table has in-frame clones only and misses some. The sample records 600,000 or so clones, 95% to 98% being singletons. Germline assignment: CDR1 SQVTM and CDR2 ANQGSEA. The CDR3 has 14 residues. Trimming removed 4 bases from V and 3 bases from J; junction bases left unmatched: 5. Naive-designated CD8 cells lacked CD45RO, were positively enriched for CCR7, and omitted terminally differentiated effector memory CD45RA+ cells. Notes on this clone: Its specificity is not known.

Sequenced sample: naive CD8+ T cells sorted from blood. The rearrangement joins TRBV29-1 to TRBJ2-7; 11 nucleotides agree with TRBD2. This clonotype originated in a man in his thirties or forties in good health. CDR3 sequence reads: CSVVGLAGGYEQYF. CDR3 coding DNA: TGCAGCGTTGTAGGCCTAGCGGGGGGCTACGAGCAGTACTTC.